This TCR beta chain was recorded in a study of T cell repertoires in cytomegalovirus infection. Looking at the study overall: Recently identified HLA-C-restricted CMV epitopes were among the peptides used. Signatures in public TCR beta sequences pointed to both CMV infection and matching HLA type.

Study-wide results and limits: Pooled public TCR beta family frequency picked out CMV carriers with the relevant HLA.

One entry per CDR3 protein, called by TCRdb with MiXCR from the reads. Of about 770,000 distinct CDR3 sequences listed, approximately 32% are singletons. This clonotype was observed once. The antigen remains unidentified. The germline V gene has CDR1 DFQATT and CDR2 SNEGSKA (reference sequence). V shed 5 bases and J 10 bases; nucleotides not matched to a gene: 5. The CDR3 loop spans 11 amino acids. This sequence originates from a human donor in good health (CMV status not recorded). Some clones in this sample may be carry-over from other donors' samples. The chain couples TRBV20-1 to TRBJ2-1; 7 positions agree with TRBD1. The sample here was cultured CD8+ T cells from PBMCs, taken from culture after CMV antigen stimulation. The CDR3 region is CSAPLDREQFF. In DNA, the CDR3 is TGCAGTGCTCCTTTGGACAGGGAGCAGTTCTTC.